The 6 T cell receptor beta chains given below trace back to one sample, sequenced in a study of a mutant IDH1 vaccine in newly diagnosed glioma. The time point denotes: week 23, last vaccination. Topical imiquimod was applied with each vaccine dose, which held 300 ug of mutant IDH1 20-mer peptide. No antigens are known for them. This table comes from immunoSEQ multiplex PCR, and its TCRdb copy is limited to in-frame clones, with some not included. Of 75,000 to 80,000 clones listed, more than 80% were seen once; the top ten hold approximately 0.8%. The sequencing here drew on PBMCs, taken from a glioma patient whose treatment included an IDH1 peptide vaccine. The receptors shown here come from a woman aged 50 to 65 with glioma.

This chain links TRBV30 with TRBJ2-7; D is possibly TRBD1 (5 bases). There are 13 residues in the CDR3. V lost 2 bases and J lost 2, with 10 bases in between. Germline CDR1 reads GTSNPN; CDR2 reads SVGIG (reference sequence). The CDR3 protein is CAWSIGQAYEQYF. As DNA, the CDR3 is TGTGCCTGGAGTATCGGACAAGCCTACGAGCAGTACTTC.

The CDR3 DNA sequence: TGTGCCAGTATACTCGGGCCCAATCAGCCCCAGCATTTT. Encoded protein: CASILGPNQPQHF. V is TRBV19 and J is TRBJ1-5; D call uncertain. Trimming left V 7 bases short and J 3 bases short, with 10 bases between. The germline V gene has CDR1 LNHDA and CDR2 SQIVND (reference sequence). The length of the CDR3 is 13 residues.

The chain employs TRBV29-1 and TRBJ1-1, with 9 bases matching TRBD1. The CDR3 has 13 residues. Looked up from germline, CDR1 is SQVTM and CDR2 is ANQGSEA. V shed 8 bases, J shed 5 bases, and the junction held 9 bases outside the gene matches. The CDR3 coding sequence is TGCAGCCCGGAACAGGGGGCGCAGACTGAAGCTTTCTTT. The encoded protein is CSPEQGAQTEAFF.

This chain joins TRBV19 and TRBJ1-2; no clear D. Trimming removed 5 bases from V and 4 bases from J, with 11 bases in between. The CDR3 extends over 13 amino acids. Germline loops: CDR1 LNHDA, CDR2 SQIVND (reference sequence). The CDR3 nucleotides read TGTGCCAGTAGTTTGCAGGAGATCTATGGCTACACCTTC. Translated: CASSLQEIYGYTF.

This chain uses TRBV2 with TRBJ2-7; 8 bases fit TRBD1. V lost 4 bases to trimming and J lost 6 bases; unmatched junction nucleotides: 5. Germline V CDR1 and CDR2: SNHLY, FYNNEI. The CDR3 has 13 amino acids. The CDR3: CASSARGRTEQYF. CDR3 DNA sequence: TGTGCCAGCAGTGCCAGGGGGCGAACCGAGCAGTACTTC. The full variable domain, with the rest looked up from reference TRBV2 and TRBJ2-7, is EPEVTQTPSHQVTQMGQEVILRCVPISNHLYFYWYRQILGQKVEFLVSFYNNEISEKSEIFDDQFSVERPDGSNFTLKIRSTKLEDSAMYFCASSARGRTEQYFGPGTRLTVT.

The chain uses TRBV7-9 and TRBJ2-7; D ambiguous. Looked up from germline, CDR1 is SEHNR and CDR2 is FQNEAQ (reference sequence). V lost 5 bases and J lost 1, with 6 bases in between. The CDR3 extends over 12 amino acids. The CDR3 loop is CASSPRSYEQYF. The CDR3 DNA reads as TGTGCCAGCAGCCCTCGGTCCTACGAGCAGTACTTC. Full variable domain (outside the CDR3, taken from reference TRBV7-9 and TRBJ2-7): DTGVSQNPRHKITKRGQNVTFRCDPISEHNRLYWYRQTLGQGPEFLTYFQNEAQLEKSRLLSDRFSAERPKGSFSTLEIQRTEQGDSAMYLCASSPRSYEQYFGPGTRLTVT.